This TCR beta chain came from a study of cytomegalovirus exposure and HLA in healthy donors (dated by TCRdb to about 2017). Broadly, across the study: An earlier analysis of several hundred of the donors reported approximately 260 Gb of sequence data and 117 million unique TCR beta sequences obtained from 150 million to 200 million T cells. HLA typing covered class I and class II loci at four-digit resolution. Besides the first cohort of roughly 700 subjects, a separate validation cohort made up of 120 different subjects was used. All discovery cohort repertoires had been generated on a single sequencing platform. The study aimed to test whether cataloging public T cell receptors could reveal signatures of past pathogen exposure. Across 398 genotyped donors of the cohort, an average of roughly 250,000 unique TCR beta nucleotide sequences per donor were sequenced, and roughly 18% of those sequences were non-productive. Roughly 300 gigabases of sequencing data and 78 million or so unique TCR sequences were included in an early release covering about 600 HLA-typed donors. Genome-wide SNP genotypes for about 65% of the 666 donors were used in a later genetic analysis, which treated that subset as a discovery cohort. Among the roughly 400 genotyped donors, under 90% belonged to the genetic ancestry cluster associated with self-reported Caucasian donors. Donor age, sex, ethnicity and CMV serostatus were compiled together with the repertoire data. Because of strong linkage in the cohort, roughly five DR-DQ haplotypes were treated as single units for association and clustering. The later analysis used no new phenotypic data to find candidate immune exposures, relying instead on TCR beta sequences and their occurrence across donors. To predict cytomegalovirus infection status, the study brought together high-throughput TCR immunosequencing, statistical association of individual TCRs with disease status, and machine learning. The number of typed donors differed by locus: about 620-630 for A, B, C, DRB1 and DQB1; approximately 520 for DQA1; some 610 for DPA1; and 400 to 480 for DPB1. Using immunosequencing, the study profiled T cell repertoires from roughly 650 subjects and related those repertoires to cytomegalovirus serostatus. To decide whether each TCR beta V gene segment behaved as functional or pseudogenic, an earlier analysis of 587 of the donors relied on high-throughput TCR beta sequencing. A later analysis re-analyzed previously published TCR beta repertoires from hundreds of donors and added high-resolution HLA genotyping to study TCR occurrence patterns.

Overall study results and their limits: In a later analysis, HLA-associated TCR beta chains showed more clonal expansion and lower generation probabilities than non-associated chains that were equally common. A later analysis associated about 17,000 TCR beta sequences with specific HLA alleles at a false discovery rate of 0.05. In a later analysis, TCR association rates were found to vary across HLA loci, with the most associated TCRs seen for DRB1 alleles and the fewest for HLA-C alleles. Compared with the roughly 720-donor mean, donors in an Asian-associated ancestry cluster had fewer N-insertions in productive TCRs, according to a later genetic analysis. The only immune exposure information available for the cohort was CMV serostatus. When HLA alleles, especially DR and DQ, strongly co-occurred, attributing TCR associations to individual alleles was difficult. HLA typing was unavailable for some donors at each locus, so association tests used only the typed subset. In an earlier analysis of fewer than 750 of the donors, most TCR beta V segments were observed in productive rearrangements about 87% or about 30% of the time, broadly matching IMGT annotations. The authors suggested that the approach could potentially be extended to other disease states and immunological phenotypes. In vitro tests confirmed that a few of the cytomegalovirus-associated TCR beta chains recognize cytomegalovirus antigens. A further reported finding was that TCR beta sequences accurately predicted the HLA-A and HLA-B alleles for most subjects in the first cohort. Presence/absence analyses assumed roughly uniform sequencing depth across donors, an assumption that may not hold. A total of 150 to 200 TCR beta chains were listed by the study as associated with cytomegalovirus. In a later analysis, several top co-occurrence clusters were reported to appear linked to parvovirus B19, influenza, CMV and Epstein-Barr virus. While some public TCRs were present in many individuals, most TCR sequences turned up only very rarely across donors. The earlier analysis of some 540 of the donors excluded 15 to 20 rarely observed V segments, including chromosome 9 orphons, because counts were too low. The cohort was sequenced for TCR beta chains only, and without alpha or paired-chain data the features that could be detected were limited. The classifier was reported to diagnose cytomegalovirus status with high specificity and sensitivity in both the original and validation cohorts. The sequencing pipeline was judged likely to have produced a cluster of highly shared sequence variants as a technical artifact. Some IMGT-functional V segments, including TRBV6-2 and TRBV6-3, could not be told apart with the 87-base-pair reads, so those segments were excluded. According to a later analysis, most CMV-associated TCR beta chains appeared to be HLA-restricted, and the HLA associations seemed to be driven largely by CMV exposure. An association between a missense DCLRE1C variant and V-gene and J-gene trimming of TCR beta chains was found in a later genetic analysis and replicated in an independent cohort. Correlated functional status among segregating V segments might reflect linkage disequilibrium, but an unknown experimental factor could not be ruled out.

There are 14 amino acids in the CDR3, from cysteine to phenylalanine inclusive. Just CDR3 DNA is preserved here, 42 bases in frame from base 1. Compared with germline, V lacks 4 bases and J lacks 5 bases; bases without a gene match: 5. Via the germline V gene (reference sequence), CDR1 is MNHEY and CDR2 SMNVEV. This clone was recorded only once. It lacks a known antigen. Per-base quality was not reported, and no clone a single base away is much larger than it. The method behind the library was the immunoSEQ multiplex PCR assay. The multiplex PCR relied on a mix of 60 forward primers for TCR Vbeta segments and 13 reverse primers for TCR Jbeta segments. A multiplex PCR assay on genomic DNA amplified the CDR3 region of rearranged TCR beta genes. On the Illumina HiSeq System, the amplified TCR beta libraries were sequenced as 87-base-pair reads. The paper's processing steps were these. In a later analysis, tens of millions of unique TCR beta chains were counted across the 650 to 750 repertoires, and approximately 9.9 million of these chains were shared by at least two donors. A nearest-neighbor algorithm error-corrected the raw reads and collapsed the reads into unique sequences, merging closely related sequences to remove PCR and sequencing errors. CDR3 sequences were aligned to IMGT reference sequences to assign V, D and J gene segments. Each retained sequence needed at least a six-nucleotide match to both a V gene segment and a J gene segment. A rearrangement was called productive if the CDR3 had no stop codons and remained in frame with V and J, and every other rearrangement was called non-productive. Following IMGT convention, CDR3 was defined as the stretch from the second conserved V-encoded cysteine up to the conserved J-encoded phenylalanine. The earlier analysis of some 550 of the donors excluded any sequence lacking an unambiguous match to a single V gene segment. In an earlier analysis of 587 of the donors, a V segment was called functional when productive rearrangements were above 56.7%, and segregating when the standard deviation between donors exceeded 5%. To diagnose cytomegalovirus status from the catalog of TCR beta chain sequences, a statistical classification framework was built. V and J gene assignment, in a later analysis, came from comparing TCR nucleotide sequences with IMGT/GENE-DB human TR gene sequences. Using the TCRdist pipeline, a later analysis assigned CDR3 sequences along with most-parsimonious VDJ recombination scenarios. In a later analysis, every TCR beta chain was defined by the combination of its CDR3 amino acid sequence and its V-gene family, and reads without a unique V-gene family were dropped. To address suspected cross-contamination and a sequencing artifact, a later analysis removed a few hundred highly shared, low-generation-probability nucleotide sequences. For each public chain, a later analysis derived a clonal expansion index from normalized ranks of inferred template counts within each repertoire. In a later analysis, generation probabilities were computed with a VDJ recombination model fitted to out-of-frame rearrangements, and the resulting probabilities were checked against IGoR. Hypergeometric tests were used in a later analysis to score TCR-TCR, TCR-HLA and TCR-CMV co-occurrence, with a repertoire-size bias correction applied to the TCR pairs. To estimate false discovery rates, a later analysis permuted the HLA or CMV assignments 20 times. In a later analysis, co-occurring TCRs were grouped using DBSCAN, with TCRdist sequence similarity added in when clustering inside HLA-allele-positive subsets. For co-occurrence clustering, repertoires with fewer than 30,000 or more than 120,000 public chains were excluded, along with four or five repertoires with anomalous nucleotide sharing. The source is immuneACCESS, and TCRdb retained only in-frame sequences with V and J called. Part of the clones is not carried over; for the studies checked, unresolved V genes explain less than half of this, and the remainder is unexplained. Clonal size and the V and J genes are those of that table, whereas D and trimming came from the DNA. Across this sample there are about 180,000 clones, with roughly 80% seen only once. The ten top clones hold over 2% of the sample.

The cohort consisted of 650 to 850 healthy bone marrow donors. At the time of sampling, all cohort members were nominally healthy, though unrecorded immune exposures were likely present. The donor was CMV seronegative and was included in the group of about 350 seronegative cohort members. Every donor gave a peripheral blood sample, and the peripheral blood mononuclear cells from that sample were used for TCR beta sequencing. Genomic DNA extraction from the blood cell samples was performed with the Qiagen DNeasy Blood Extraction Kit. Source material: PBMCs. The V gene is TRBV27 and the J gene is TRBJ2-4, and 7 bases in between align with TRBD1. The source is a man in his sixties in good health and CMV-seronegative. The encoded CDR3 is CASSYRGAQNIQYF. The DNA sequence reads TGTGCCAGCAGTTACAGGGGTGCCCAAAACATTCAGTACTTC.